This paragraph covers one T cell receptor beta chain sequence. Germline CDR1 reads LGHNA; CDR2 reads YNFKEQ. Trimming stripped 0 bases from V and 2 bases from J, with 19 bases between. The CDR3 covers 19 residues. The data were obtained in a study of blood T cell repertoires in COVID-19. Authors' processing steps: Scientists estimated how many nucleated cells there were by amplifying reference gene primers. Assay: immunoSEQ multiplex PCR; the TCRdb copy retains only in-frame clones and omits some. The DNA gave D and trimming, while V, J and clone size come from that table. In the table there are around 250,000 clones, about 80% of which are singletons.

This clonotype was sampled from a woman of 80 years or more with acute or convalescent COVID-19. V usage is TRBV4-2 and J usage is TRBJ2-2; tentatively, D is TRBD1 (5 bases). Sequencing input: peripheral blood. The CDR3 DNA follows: TGTGCCAGCAGCCAAGATCCCCTTAACAACAGGCTAAACACCGGGGAGCTGTTTTTT. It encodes CASSQDPLNNRLNTGELFF.